This T cell receptor (beta chain) was profiled in a study of blood T cell repertoires in COVID-19. Study summary: In each case, the material was cDNA or gDNA derived from T cells, B-cell-depleted T cells, or PBMCs.

Per germline, CDR1 SGHNT and CDR2 YENEEA. Trimming at V came to 1 base and at J to 7 bases, leaving 6 bases not matched to a gene. The CDR3 sequence is 14 residues long. Measured with immunoSEQ multiplex PCR; TCRdb has only the in-frame clones, and not every one. The sample has 330,000 or so clones; around nine tenths are singletons. The V gene is TRBV11-3, the J gene TRBJ2-7, with 8 bases matching TRBD2. The specimen sequenced was PBMCs or T cells enriched from blood (not recorded which). The receptor's source is a young woman who had been exposed to COVID-19. The CDR3 spells CASSLAGGPFEQYF. The DNA of the CDR3 is TGTGCCAGCAGCTTAGCGGGAGGGCCGTTTGAGCAGTACTTC.